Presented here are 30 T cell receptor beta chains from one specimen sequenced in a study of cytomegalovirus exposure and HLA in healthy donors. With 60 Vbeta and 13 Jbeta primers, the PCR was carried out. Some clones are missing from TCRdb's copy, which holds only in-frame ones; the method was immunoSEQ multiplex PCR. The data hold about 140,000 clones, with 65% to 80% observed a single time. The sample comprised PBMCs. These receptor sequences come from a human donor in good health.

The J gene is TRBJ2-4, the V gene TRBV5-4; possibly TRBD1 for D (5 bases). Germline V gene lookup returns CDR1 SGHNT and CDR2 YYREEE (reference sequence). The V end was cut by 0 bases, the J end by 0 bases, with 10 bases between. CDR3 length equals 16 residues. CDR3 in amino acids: CASSLGSGLAKNIQYF. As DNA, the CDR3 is TGTGCCAGCAGCTTGGGGTCAGGGTTAGCCAAAAACATTCAGTACTTC.

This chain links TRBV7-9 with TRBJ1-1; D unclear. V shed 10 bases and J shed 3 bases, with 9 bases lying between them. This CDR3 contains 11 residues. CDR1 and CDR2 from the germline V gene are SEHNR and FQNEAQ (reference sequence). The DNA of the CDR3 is TGTGCCACCGAGCGGGACACTGAAGCTTTCTTT. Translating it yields CATERDTEAFF. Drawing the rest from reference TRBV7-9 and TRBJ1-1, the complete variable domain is DTGVSQNPRHKITKRGQNVTFRCDPISEHNRLYWYRQTLGQGPEFLTYFQNEAQLEKSRLLSDRFSAERPKGSFSTLEIQRTEQGDSAMYLCATERDTEAFFGQGTRLTVV.

The CDR3 DNA reads TGTGCCAGCTCACCACAGGCGCTTAGCGGAGTAACGAACACCGGGGAGCTGTTTTTT. Translating it yields CASSPQALSGVTNTGELFF. The chain uses TRBV18 and TRBJ2-2, with D possibly matching TRBD2 (6 bases). Between the trimmed V and J ends, which lost 1 base and 0 bases, there was a span of 18 bases. CDR3 length: 19 amino acids. The V gene's germline CDR1 is KGHSH and CDR2 LQKENI.

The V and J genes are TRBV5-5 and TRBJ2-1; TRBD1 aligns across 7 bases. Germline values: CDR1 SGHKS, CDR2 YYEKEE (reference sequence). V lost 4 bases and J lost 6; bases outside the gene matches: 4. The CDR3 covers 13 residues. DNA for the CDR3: TGTGCCAGCAGCACAGGGACAGTCAATGAGCAGTTCTTC. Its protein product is CASSTGTVNEQFF.

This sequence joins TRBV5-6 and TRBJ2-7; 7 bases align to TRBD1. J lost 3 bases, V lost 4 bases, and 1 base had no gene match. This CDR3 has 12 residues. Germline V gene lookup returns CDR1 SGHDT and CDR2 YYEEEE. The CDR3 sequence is CASSRQGYEQYF. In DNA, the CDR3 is TGTGCCAGCAGCCGACAGGGCTACGAGCAGTACTTC.

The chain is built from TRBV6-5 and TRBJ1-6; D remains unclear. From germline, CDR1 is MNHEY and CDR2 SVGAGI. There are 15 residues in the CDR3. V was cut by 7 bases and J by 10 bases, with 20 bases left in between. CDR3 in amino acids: CASTTRSGEGSPLHF. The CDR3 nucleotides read TGTGCCAGCACAACTAGGAGTGGGGAAGGATCACCCCTCCACTTT.

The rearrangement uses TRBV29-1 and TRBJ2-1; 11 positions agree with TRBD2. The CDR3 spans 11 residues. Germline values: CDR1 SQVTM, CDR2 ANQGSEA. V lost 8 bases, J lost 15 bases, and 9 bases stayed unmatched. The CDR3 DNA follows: TGCAGCATCTCTACTAGCGGGAGTAGGTTCTTC. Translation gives CSISTSGSRFF.

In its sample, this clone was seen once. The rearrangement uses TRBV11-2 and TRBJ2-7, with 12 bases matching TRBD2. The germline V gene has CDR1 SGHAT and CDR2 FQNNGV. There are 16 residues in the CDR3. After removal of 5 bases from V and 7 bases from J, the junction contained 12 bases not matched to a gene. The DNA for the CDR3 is TGTGCCAGCAGCAAACTAGCGGGAGGTAAGGTGGAAGAGCAGTACTTC. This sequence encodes CASSKLAGGKVEEQYF.

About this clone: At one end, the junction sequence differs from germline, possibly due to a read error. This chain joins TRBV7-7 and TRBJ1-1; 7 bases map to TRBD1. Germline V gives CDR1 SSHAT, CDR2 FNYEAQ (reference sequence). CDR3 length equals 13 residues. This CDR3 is CASSQNPGQEAFF. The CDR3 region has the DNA TGTGCTAGCAGCCAAAATCCGGGACAGGAAGCTTTCTTT. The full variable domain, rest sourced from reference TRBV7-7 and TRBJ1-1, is GAGVSQSPRYKVTKRGQDVTLRCDPISSHATLYWYQQALGQGPEFLTYFNYEAQPDKSGLPSDRFSAERPEGSISTLTIQRTEQRDSAMYRCASSQNPGQEAFFGQGTRLTVV.

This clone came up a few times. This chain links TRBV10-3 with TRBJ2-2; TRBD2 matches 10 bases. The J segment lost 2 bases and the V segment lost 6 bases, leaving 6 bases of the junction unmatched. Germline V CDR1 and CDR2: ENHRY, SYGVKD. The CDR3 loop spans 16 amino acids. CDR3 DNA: TGTGCCATCAGGCAGACTAGCGGGTTAAACACCGGGGAGCTGTTTTTT. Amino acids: CAIRQTSGLNTGELFF.

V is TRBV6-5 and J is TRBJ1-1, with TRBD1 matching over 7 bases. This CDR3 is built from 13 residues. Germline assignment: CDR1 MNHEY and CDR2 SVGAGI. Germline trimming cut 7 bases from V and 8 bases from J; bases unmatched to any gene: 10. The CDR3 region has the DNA TGTGCCAGCACCGCAGGGGGGTTGCGCGAAGCTTTCTTT. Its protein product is CASTAGGLREAFF.

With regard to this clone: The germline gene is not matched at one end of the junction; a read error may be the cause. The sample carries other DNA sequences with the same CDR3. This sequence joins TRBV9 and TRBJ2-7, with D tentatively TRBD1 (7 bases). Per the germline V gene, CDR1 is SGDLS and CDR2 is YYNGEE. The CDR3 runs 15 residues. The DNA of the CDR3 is TGCGCCAGCAGCCTGCGGGACAGTCAATACTACGAGCAGTACTTC. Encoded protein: CASSLRDSQYYEQYF.

CDR3 DNA sequence: TGTGCCAGCAGCCCCGGGACAAGTGGAAACACCATATATTTT. Translated: CASSPGTSGNTIYF. The chain recombines TRBV5-4 with TRBJ1-3, with D maybe TRBD1 (6 bases). V lost 4 bases and J 3 bases, leaving 11 bases between the germline ends. Germline CDR1 is SGHNT and CDR2 is YYREEE (reference sequence). This CDR3 spans 14 amino acids.

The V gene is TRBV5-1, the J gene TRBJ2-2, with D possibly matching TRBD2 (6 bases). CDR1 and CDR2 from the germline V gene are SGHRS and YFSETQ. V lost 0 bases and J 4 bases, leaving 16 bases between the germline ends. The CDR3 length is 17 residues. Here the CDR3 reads CASSLVVGTSPTGELFF. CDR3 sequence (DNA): TGCGCCAGCAGCTTGGTAGTGGGTACTAGCCCCACCGGGGAGCTGTTTTTT.

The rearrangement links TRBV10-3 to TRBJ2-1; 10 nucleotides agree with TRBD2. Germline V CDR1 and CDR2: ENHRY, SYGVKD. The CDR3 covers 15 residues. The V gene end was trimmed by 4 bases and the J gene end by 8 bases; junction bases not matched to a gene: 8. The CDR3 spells CAISGLAGGNYEQFF. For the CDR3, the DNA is TGTGCCATCAGTGGATTAGCGGGAGGTAACTATGAGCAGTTCTTC.

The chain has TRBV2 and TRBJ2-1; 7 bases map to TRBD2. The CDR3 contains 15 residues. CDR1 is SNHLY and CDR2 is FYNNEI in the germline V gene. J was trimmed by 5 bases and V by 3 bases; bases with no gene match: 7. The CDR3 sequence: CASSETRGRHNEQFF. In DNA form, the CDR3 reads TGTGCCAGCAGTGAGACCCGCGGGAGACACAATGAGCAGTTCTTC.

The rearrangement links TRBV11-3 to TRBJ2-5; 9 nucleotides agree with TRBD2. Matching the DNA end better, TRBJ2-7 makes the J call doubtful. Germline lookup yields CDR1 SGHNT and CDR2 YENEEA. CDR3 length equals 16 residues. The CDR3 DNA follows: TGTGCCAGCAGCTTAGCGGTCGCTAGCGGGATATACGAGCAGTACTTC. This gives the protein CASSLAVASGIYEQYF.

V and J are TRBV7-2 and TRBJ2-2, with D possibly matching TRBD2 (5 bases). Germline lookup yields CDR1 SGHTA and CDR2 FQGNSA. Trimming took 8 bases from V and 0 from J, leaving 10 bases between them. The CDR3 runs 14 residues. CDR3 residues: CASSGVSNTGELFF. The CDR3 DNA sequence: TGTGCCAGCTCCGGGGTCTCGAACACCGGGGAGCTGTTTTTT.

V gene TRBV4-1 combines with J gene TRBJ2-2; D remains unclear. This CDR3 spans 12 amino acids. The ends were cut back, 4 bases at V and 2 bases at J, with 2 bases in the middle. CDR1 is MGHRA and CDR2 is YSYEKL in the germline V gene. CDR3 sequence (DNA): TGCGCCAGCAGCCCTAACACCGGGGAGCTGTTTTTT. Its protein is CASSPNTGELFF.

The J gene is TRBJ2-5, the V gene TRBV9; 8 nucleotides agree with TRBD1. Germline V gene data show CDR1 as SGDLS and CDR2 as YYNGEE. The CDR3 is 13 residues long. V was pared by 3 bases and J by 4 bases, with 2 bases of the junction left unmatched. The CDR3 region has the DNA TGTGCCAGCAGCGCAGGGGGCCGAGAGACCCAGTACTTC. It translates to CASSAGGRETQYF.

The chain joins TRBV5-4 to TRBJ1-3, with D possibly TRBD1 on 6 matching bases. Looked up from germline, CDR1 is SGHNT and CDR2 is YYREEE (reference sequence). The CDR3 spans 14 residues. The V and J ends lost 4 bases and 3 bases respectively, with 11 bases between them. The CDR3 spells CASSRDTFGNTIYF. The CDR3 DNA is TGTGCCAGCAGCCGGGACACATTTGGAAACACCATATATTTT.

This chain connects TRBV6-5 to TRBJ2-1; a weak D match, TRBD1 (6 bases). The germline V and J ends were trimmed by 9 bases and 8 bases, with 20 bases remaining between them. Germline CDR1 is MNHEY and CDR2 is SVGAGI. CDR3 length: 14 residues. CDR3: CASSRGELGHEQFF. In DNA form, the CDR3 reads TGTGCCAGTTCCAGGGGTGAATTAGGACATGAGCAGTTCTTC.

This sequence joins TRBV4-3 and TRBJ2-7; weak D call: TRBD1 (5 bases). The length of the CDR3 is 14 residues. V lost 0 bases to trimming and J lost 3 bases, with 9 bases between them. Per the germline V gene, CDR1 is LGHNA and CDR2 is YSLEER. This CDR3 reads CASSQDGDSYEQYF. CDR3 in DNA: TGCGCCAGCAGCCAAGATGGTGACAGCTACGAGCAGTACTTC.

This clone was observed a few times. The CDR3 here is CASSQDRGHEQYF. CDR3 in DNA: TGCGCCAGCAGTCAAGACAGGGGGCACGAGCAGTACTTC. The chain links TRBV23-1 to TRBJ2-7, with 10 bases lining up with TRBD1. TRBV23-1 is an ORF for which the function is uncertain. Germline trimming cut 2 bases from V and 5 bases from J; bases unmatched to any gene: 0. The CDR3 is 13 amino acids.

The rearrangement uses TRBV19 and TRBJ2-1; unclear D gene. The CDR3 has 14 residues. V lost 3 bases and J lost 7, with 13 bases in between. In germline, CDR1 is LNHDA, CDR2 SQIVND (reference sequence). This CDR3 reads CASSIRLVGNEQFF. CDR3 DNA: TGTGCCAGTAGTATCCGGCTAGTTGGGAATGAGCAGTTCTTC.

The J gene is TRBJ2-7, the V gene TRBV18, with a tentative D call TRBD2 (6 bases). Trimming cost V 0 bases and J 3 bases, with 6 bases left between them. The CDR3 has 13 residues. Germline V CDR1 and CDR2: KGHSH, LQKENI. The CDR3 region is CASSPPGLYEQYF. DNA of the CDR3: TGTGCCAGCTCACCACCGGGACTCTACGAGCAGTACTTC.

The CDR3 DNA is TGTGCCAGCAGCTTGGTAGCGGGAGGGAATGAGCAGTTCTTC. Translating gives CASSLVAGGNEQFF. This rearrangement joins TRBV7-9 to TRBJ2-1, with 11 bases aligning to TRBD2. J gave up 7 bases and V 3 bases, and 2 bases lay outside the gene matches. The CDR3 contains 14 residues. Germline values: CDR1 SEHNR, CDR2 FQNEAQ (reference sequence).

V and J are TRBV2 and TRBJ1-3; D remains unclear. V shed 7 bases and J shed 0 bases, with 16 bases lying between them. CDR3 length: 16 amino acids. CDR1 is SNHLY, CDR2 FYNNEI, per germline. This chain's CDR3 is CASTVSPVSSGNTIYF. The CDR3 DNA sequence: TGTGCCAGCACTGTGTCCCCCGTATCCTCTGGAAACACCATATATTTT.

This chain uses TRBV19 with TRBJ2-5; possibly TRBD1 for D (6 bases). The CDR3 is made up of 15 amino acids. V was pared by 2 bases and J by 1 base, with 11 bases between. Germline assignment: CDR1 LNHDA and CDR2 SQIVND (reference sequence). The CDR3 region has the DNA TGTGCCAGTAGTATACGTCCAGGGGCCCAAGAGACCCAGTACTTC. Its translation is CASSIRPGAQETQYF.

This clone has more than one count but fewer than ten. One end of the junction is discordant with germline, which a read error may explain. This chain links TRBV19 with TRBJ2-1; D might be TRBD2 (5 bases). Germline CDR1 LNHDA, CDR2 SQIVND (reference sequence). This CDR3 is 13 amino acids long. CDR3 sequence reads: CASSLDYYNEQFF. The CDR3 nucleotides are TGTGCCAGTAGTCTAGACTATTACAATGAGCAGTTCTTC. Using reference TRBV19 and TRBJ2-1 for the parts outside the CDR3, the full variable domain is DGGITQSPKYLFRKEGQNVTLSCEQNLNHDAMYWYRQDPGQGLRLIYYSQIVNDFQKGDIAEGYSVSREKKESFPLTVTSAQKNPTAFYLCASSLDYYNEQFFGPGTRLTVL.